This T cell receptor (beta chain) is drawn from a study of a mutant IDH1 vaccine in newly diagnosed glioma. Time point reported: week 35, safety follow-up. Every vaccine dose comprised 300 ug of mutant IDH1 20-mer peptide plus topical imiquimod. Repertoires were generated with immunoSEQ multiplex PCR, while TCRdb's copy carries only in-frame clones and drops some. Of roughly 48,000 clones listed, over 65% were seen once; the top ten hold 9.5% to 15%. To note about this clone: The antigen is undetermined.

This material consisted of PBMCs, taken from a glioma patient whose treatment included an IDH1 peptide vaccine. The origin of this receptor is a man aged 35-49 years with glioma.

CDR3 loop: CASSQGQGQNYGYTF. For the CDR3, the DNA is TGCGCCAGCAGCCAAGGACAGGGGCAAAACTATGGCTACACCTTC. The chain combines TRBV4-3 with TRBJ1-2; TRBD1 matches at 8 bases. CDR3 size: 15 residues. With 1 base clipped from V and 2 bases from J, the junction kept 3 bases outside the gene matches. Germline V lookup: CDR1 LGHNA, CDR2 YSLEER.